Presented here are 2 T cell receptor beta chains from one specimen sequenced in a study of cytomegalovirus exposure and HLA in healthy donors. Researchers ran the PCR with 60 Vbeta and 13 Jbeta primers. Repertoires were generated with immunoSEQ multiplex PCR, while TCRdb's copy carries only in-frame clones and drops some. The sample contains over 110,000 clones, roughly 80% of which appear only once. The sequenced sample consisted of PBMCs. These receptors all stem from a woman aged 45 to 65 in good health and CMV-seropositive.

The count of this clone is one. The genes are TRBV27 and TRBJ2-3, with TRBD1 as a possible D gene (6 bases). V dropped 2 bases and J dropped 2 bases, with 11 bases sitting between them. Germline CDR1 reads MNHEY; CDR2 reads SMNVEV (reference sequence). The CDR3 extends over 15 amino acids. CDR3 sequence (DNA): TGTGCCAGCAGTTTACTCGGGACATCCACAGATACGCAGTATTTT. Translating it yields CASSLLGTSTDTQYF.

The rearrangement links TRBV5-1 to TRBJ1-3; no firm D call. V was pared by 0 bases and J by 2 bases, with 6 bases between. The germline V gene has CDR1 SGHRS and CDR2 YFSETQ. The CDR3 length is 14 residues. CDR3 residues: CASSLDGTGNTIYF. In nucleotides, the CDR3 is TGCGCCAGCAGCTTGGACGGGACTGGAAACACCATATATTTT. Variable domain in full (rest from reference TRBV5-1 and TRBJ1-3): KAGVTQTPRYLIKTRGQQVTLSCSPISGHRSVSWYQQTPGQGLQFLFEYFSETQRNKGNFPGRFSGRQFSNSRSEMNVSTLELGDSALYLCASSLDGTGNTIYFGEGSWLTVV.